This TCR beta chain emerged from a study of control samples from healthy donors and cancer patients. Trimming took 5 bases from V and 11 from J; bases not matched to a gene: 10. CDR3 length: 13 amino acids. This clone turned up a few times. Profiled with immunoSEQ multiplex PCR; TCRdb holds only in-frame clones, not every one. The table has some 150,000 clones, 85% to 95% seen once. Sequenced input: blood. This chain joins TRBV12-3 or TRBV12-4 and TRBJ1-1; 8 bases map to TRBD1. This receptor was identified in a man aged 35 to 55 in good health. The CDR3 is CASSEQGGVLAFF. CDR3 coding DNA: TGTGCCAGCAGTGAACAGGGGGGAGTTTTGGCTTTCTTT.